The 12 T cell receptor beta chains below come from one sample, sequenced in a study of CXCR3-negative and CXCR3-positive naive CD8 T cells. General observations from the study: Researchers report that CXCR3-positive naive cells carry more hydrophobic TRB CDR3s than CXCR3-negative naive cells.

These receptors lack a known antigen. 5' RACE with UMI labels generated the TRB cDNA libraries. TCRdb re-called the 5' RACE reads and shows each CDR3 protein once, DNA omitted. This table holds roughly 140,000 distinct CDR3 sequences. Sequenced: naive CXCR3+ CD8+ T cells from blood. Described subset: CD45RO-CCR7+CD27+CD95- naive CD8+ T cells expressing CXCR3 (TNR3+). The receptors stem from a human donor in good health. Some clones in this sample may be carry-over from other donors' samples.

The chain uses TRBV5-1 and TRBJ2-3; checking the TCRdb D call of TRBD2 is not possible without DNA. CDR3 size: 16 residues. Germline values: CDR1 SGHRS, CDR2 YFSETQ. The CDR3: CASSSLAGGDTDTQYF.

The rearrangement joins TRBV19 to TRBJ2-2; TCRdb proposes TRBD1, but this gene call is untestable without DNA. The germline V gene encodes CDR1 LNHDA and CDR2 SQIVND (reference sequence). CDR3 size: 15 residues. The CDR3 here is CASRPGSPNTGELFF. The entire variable domain, with the rest obtained from reference TRBV19 and TRBJ2-2, is as follows: DGGITQSPKYLFRKEGQNVTLSCEQNLNHDAMYWYRQDPGQGLRLIYYSQIVNDFQKGDIAEGYSVSREKKESFPLTVTSAQKNPTAFYLCASRPGSPNTGELFFGEGSRLTVL.

The gene calls are TRBV27 and TRBJ2-7; the TCRdb call, TRBD2, lacks DNA for checking. CDR1 and CDR2 (germline): MNHEY, SMNVEV (reference sequence). This CDR3 contains 15 residues. Here the CDR3 reads CASRPGLAGEYEQYF.

Here the CDR3 reads CSVEDLARNQETQYF. The chain joins TRBV29-1 to TRBJ2-5; TCRdb calls TRBD2, which cannot be checked without DNA. Germline V lookup: CDR1 SQVTM, CDR2 ANQGSEA. The CDR3 spans 15 residues. Filled out from reference TRBV29-1 and TRBJ2-5, the complete variable domain reads SAVISQKPSRDICQRGTSLTIQCQVDSQVTMMFWYRQQPGQSLTLIATANQGSEATYESGFVIDKFPISRPNLTFSTLTVSNMSPEDSSIYLCSVEDLARNQETQYFGPGTRLLVL.

The CDR3 is CATSDRGGEQYF. V is TRBV15 and J is TRBJ2-7; TCRdb selects TRBD2, and the lack of DNA leaves this call unchecked. CDR1 and CDR2 (germline): LNHNV, YYDKDF (reference sequence). The CDR3 consists of 12 residues.

The J gene is TRBJ1-4, the V gene TRBV6-6; as DNA is missing, the TRBD1 call by TCRdb cannot be tested. This CDR3 comprises 14 residues. CDR1 MNHNY and CDR2 SVGAGI come from the germline V gene (reference sequence). Here the CDR3 reads CASRWTDGDEKLFF.

This rearrangement joins TRBV29-1 to TRBJ2-2; TCRdb names TRBD2, which stays unverified in the absence of DNA. The length of the CDR3 is 13 residues. From germline, CDR1 is SQVTM and CDR2 ANQGSEA. The CDR3 here is CSALATNTGELFF.

The V call is TRBV27, the J call TRBJ1-2. Germline V lookup: CDR1 MNHEY, CDR2 SMNVEV (reference sequence). This CDR3 is 15 amino acids long. CDR3 sequence: CASSYGGPSGYGYTF.

The gene calls are TRBV20-1 and TRBJ2-1; TCRdb outputs TRBD1, but without DNA this stays unchecked. CDR3 length equals 19 residues. Germline loops: CDR1 DFQATT, CDR2 SNEGSKA (reference sequence). CDR3 region: CSAGHESVRRPSSYNEQFF.

The gene calls are TRBV7-9 and TRBJ2-1; there is no DNA to check the TCRdb D call of TRBD1. This CDR3 comprises 14 residues. Germline V lookup: CDR1 SEHNR, CDR2 FQNEAQ (reference sequence). The CDR3 sequence: CASRVGGSYNEQFF.

The J gene is TRBJ2-1, the V gene TRBV29-1; TCRdb calls TRBD1, which cannot be checked without DNA. The length of the CDR3 is 13 residues. The germline gives CDR1 SQVTM, CDR2 ANQGSEA. CDR3 in amino acids: CSVEDGGAREQFF.

The V call is TRBV6-1, the J call TRBJ2-7; TCRdb picks TRBD1, but there is no DNA to check that call. This CDR3 is built from 13 residues. The germline gives CDR1 MNHNS, CDR2 SASEGT. The CDR3 loop is CATGDKLSYEQYF.